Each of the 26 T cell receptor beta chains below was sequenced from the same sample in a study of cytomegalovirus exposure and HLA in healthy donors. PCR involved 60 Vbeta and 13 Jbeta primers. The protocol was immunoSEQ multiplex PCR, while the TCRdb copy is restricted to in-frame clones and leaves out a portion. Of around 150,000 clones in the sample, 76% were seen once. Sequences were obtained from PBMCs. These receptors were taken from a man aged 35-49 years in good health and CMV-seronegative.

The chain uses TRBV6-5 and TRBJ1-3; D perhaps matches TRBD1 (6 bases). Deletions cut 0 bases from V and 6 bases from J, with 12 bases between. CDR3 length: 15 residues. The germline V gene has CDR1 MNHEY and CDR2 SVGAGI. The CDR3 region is CASSYSPGHQNTIYF. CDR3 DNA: TGTGCCAGCAGTTACTCACCGGGACACCAAAACACCATATATTTT.

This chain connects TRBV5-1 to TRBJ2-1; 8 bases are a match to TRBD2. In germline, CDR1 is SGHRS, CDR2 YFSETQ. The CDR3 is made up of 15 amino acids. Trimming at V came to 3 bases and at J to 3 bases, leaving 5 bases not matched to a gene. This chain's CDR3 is CASSSWTSNYNEQFF. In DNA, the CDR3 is TGCGCCAGCAGCTCCTGGACTAGCAACTACAATGAGCAGTTCTTC.

The CDR3 is CASSLTGNTEAFF. The CDR3 DNA sequence: TGTGCCAGCAGCTTAACAGGGAACACTGAAGCTTTCTTT. V gene TRBV7-9 combines with J gene TRBJ1-1; the D gene is possibly TRBD1 (5 bases). The CDR3 runs 13 residues. Germline V gives CDR1 SEHNR, CDR2 FQNEAQ (reference sequence). Between the trimmed V and J ends, which lost 2 bases and 1 base, there was a span of 5 bases.

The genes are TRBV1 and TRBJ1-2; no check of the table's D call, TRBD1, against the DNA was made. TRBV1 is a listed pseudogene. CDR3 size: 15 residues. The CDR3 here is CTSSGGDRGPGGYTF. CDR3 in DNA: TGCACCAGCAGTGGAGGTGACAGGGGGCCGGGAGGCTACACCTTC.

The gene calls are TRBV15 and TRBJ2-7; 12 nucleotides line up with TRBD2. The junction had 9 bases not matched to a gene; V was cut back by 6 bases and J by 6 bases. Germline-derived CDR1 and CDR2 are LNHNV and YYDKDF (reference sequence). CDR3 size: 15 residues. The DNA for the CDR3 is TGTGCCACCAGAGATCTAGCGGGGGGGCTGGGCGAGCAGTACTTC. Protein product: CATRDLAGGLGEQYF.

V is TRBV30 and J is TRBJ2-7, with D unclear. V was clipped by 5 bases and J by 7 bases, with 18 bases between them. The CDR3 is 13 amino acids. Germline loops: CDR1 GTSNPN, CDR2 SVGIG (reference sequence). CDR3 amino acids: CAWSAGVGTEQYF. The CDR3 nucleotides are TGTGCCTGGTCGGCAGGTGTGGGTACTGAGCAGTACTTC.

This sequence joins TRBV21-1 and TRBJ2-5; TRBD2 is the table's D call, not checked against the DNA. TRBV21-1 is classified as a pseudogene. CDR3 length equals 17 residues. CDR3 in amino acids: CASSKWKPGLAEETQYF. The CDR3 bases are TGTGCCAGCAGCAAATGGAAACCCGGACTAGCGGAAGAGACCCAGTACTTC.

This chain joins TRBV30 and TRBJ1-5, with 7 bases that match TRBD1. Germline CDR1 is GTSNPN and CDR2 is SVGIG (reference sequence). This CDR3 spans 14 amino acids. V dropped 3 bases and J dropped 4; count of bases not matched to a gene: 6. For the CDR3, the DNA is TGTGCCTGGAGCGAGGGACAGTGGAATCAGCCCCAGCATTTT. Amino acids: CAWSEGQWNQPQHF.

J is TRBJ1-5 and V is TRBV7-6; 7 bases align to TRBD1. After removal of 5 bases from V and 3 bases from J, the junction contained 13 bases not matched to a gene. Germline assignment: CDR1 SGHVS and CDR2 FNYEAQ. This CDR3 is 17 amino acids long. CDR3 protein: CASSPKRGGDPNQPQHF. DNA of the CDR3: TGTGCCAGCAGCCCAAAGCGAGGGGGCGACCCCAATCAGCCCCAGCATTTT.

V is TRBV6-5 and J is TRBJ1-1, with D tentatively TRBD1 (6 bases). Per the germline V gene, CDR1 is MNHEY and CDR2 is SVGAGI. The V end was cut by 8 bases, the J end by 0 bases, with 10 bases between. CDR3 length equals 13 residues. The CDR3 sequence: CASLQGLNTEAFF. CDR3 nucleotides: TGTGCCAGCCTTCAGGGGCTGAACACTGAAGCTTTCTTT.

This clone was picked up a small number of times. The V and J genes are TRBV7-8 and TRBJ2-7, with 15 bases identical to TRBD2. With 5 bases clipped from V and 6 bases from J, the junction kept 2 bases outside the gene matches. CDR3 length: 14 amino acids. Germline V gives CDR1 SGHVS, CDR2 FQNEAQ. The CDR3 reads CASSMGLAGGEQYF. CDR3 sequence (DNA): TGTGCCAGCAGCATGGGACTAGCGGGAGGCGAGCAGTACTTC.

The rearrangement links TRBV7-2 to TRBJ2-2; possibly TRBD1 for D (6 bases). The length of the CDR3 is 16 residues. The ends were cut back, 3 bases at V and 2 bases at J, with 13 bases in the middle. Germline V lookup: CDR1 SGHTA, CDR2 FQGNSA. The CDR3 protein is CASSFHAGTNTGELFF. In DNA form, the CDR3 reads TGTGCCAGCAGCTTCCACGCCGGGACAAACACCGGGGAGCTGTTTTTT.

The CDR3 DNA reads as TGTGCCAGCATTGGGCCCGAGAAGCAGTACTTC. This translates into CASIGPEKQYF. The chain has TRBV7-9 and TRBJ2-7; D is unresolved. CDR3 size: 11 residues. Germline assignment: CDR1 SEHNR and CDR2 FQNEAQ (reference sequence). Trimming shortened V by 7 bases and J by 8 bases, and 12 bases separated the two germline ends.

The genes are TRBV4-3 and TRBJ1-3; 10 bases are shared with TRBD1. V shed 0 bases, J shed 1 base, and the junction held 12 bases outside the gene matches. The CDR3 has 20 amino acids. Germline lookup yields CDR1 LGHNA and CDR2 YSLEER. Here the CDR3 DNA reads TGCGCCAGCAGCCAAGAGGCGTGGGGGACAGGGGCAATTTCTGGAAACACCATATATTTT. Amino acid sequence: CASSQEAWGTGAISGNTIYF.

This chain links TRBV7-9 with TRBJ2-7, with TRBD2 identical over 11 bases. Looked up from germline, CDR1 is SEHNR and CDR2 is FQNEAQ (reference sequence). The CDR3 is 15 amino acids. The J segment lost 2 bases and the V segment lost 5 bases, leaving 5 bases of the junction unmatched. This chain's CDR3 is CASSVTSGTAYEQYF. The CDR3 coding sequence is TGTGCCAGCAGCGTGACTAGCGGGACGGCCTACGAGCAGTACTTC.

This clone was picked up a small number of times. The CDR3 loop reads CASSLTQGQGDQPQHF. For the CDR3, the DNA is TGTGCCAGCAGCCTCACTCAAGGACAGGGCGATCAGCCCCAGCATTTT. The rearrangement uses TRBV4-2 and TRBJ1-5; 8 nucleotides match TRBD1. CDR3 length: 16 residues. Germline CDR1 and CDR2: LGHNA and YNFKEQ. J was trimmed by 5 bases and V by 4 bases; bases with no gene match: 10.

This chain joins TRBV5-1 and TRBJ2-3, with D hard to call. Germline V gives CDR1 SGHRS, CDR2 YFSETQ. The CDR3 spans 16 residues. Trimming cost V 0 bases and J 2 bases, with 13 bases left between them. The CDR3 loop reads CASSLGLAPNTDTQYF. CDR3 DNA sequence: TGCGCCAGCAGCTTGGGACTGGCCCCGAACACAGATACGCAGTATTTT.

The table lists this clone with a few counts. The CDR3 protein is CASSSQGAGETQYF. In nucleotides, the CDR3 is TGTGCCAGCAGCTCTCAGGGGGCCGGGGAGACCCAGTACTTC. V is TRBV5-4 and J is TRBJ2-5; TRBD1 matches at 8 bases. The length of the CDR3 is 14 residues. The V segment lost 3 bases and the J segment 5 bases; nucleotides outside the gene matches: 6. Looked up from germline, CDR1 is SGHNT and CDR2 is YYREEE (reference sequence).

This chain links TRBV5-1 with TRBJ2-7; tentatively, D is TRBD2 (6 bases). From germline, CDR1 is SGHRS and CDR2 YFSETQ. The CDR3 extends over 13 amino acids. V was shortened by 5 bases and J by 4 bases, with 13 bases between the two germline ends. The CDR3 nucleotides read TGCGCCAGCAGAGTTGGAGGAGGGTACGAGCAGTACTTC. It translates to CASRVGGGYEQYF.

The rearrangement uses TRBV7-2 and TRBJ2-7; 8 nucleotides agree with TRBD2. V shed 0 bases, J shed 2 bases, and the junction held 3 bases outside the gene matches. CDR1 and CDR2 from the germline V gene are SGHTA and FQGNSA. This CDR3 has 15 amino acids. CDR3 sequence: CASSLASGNTYEQYF. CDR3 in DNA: TGTGCCAGCAGCTTAGCTAGCGGGAACACCTACGAGCAGTACTTC.

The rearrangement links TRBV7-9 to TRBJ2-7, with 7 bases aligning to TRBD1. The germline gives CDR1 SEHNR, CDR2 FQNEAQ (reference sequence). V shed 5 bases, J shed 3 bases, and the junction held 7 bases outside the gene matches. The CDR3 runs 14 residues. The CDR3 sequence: CASSQGQAYYEQYF. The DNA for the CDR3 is TGTGCCAGCAGCCAAGGACAGGCCTACTACGAGCAGTACTTC.

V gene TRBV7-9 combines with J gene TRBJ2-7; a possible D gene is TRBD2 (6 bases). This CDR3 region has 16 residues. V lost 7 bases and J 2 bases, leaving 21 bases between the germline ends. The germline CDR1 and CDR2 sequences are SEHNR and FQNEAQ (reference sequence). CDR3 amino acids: CASTPEERVYTYEQYF. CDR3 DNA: TGTGCCAGCACCCCCGAAGAGCGGGTATACACCTACGAGCAGTACTTC.

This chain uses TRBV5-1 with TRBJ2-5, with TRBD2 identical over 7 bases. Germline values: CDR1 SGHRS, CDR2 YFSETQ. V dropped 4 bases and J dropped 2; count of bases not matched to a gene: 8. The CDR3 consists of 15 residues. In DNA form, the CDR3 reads TGCGCCAGCAGCCCGGGAGGAGGTTTTCAAGAGACCCAGTACTTC. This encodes CASSPGGGFQETQYF.

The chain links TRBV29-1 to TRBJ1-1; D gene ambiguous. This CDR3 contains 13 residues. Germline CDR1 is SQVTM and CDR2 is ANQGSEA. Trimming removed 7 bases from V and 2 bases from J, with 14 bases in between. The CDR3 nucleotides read TGCAGCGGGAGTTCCGGGATCAACACTGAAGCTTTCTTT. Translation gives CSGSSGINTEAFF.

The CDR3 bases are TGTGCCTGGAGAGAGCCCGGAGGGGTCGAGACCCAGTACTTC. This codes for CAWREPGGVETQYF. The rearrangement uses TRBV30 and TRBJ2-5, with D tentatively TRBD2 (6 bases). V was pared by 3 bases and J by 5 bases, with 16 bases between. Germline V CDR1 and CDR2: GTSNPN, SVGIG (reference sequence). CDR3 length equals 14 residues.

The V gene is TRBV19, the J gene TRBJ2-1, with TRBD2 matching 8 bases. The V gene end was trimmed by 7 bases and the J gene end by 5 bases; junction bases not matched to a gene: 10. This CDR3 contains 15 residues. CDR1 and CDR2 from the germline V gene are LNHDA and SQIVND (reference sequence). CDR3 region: CASNTRGGVHNEQFF. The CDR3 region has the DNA TGTGCCAGTAACACACGGGGGGGAGTGCACAATGAGCAGTTCTTC.